This T cell receptor (beta chain) stems from a study of beta chain features in type 1 diabetes. The CDR3 is 17 residues long. Germline CDR1 MDHEN, CDR2 SYDVKM. V lost 5 bases and J 7 bases, leaving 26 bases between the germline ends. TCRB transcripts that were expressed got sequenced, as all of the isolated RNA had been reverse transcribed. Sequencing used immunoSEQ multiplex PCR; TCRdb keeps in-frame clones, though not all of them. The repertoire has under 900,000 clones, about a sixth of them found once; the top ten carry 0.02% to 0.03%. The sequence came from a woman younger than 35 in good health. The chain carries TRBV28 and TRBJ1-2, with a weak D call TRBD1 (5 bases). Sequencing used naive CD4+ T cells from blood. CDR3 DNA sequence: TGTGCCAGCAGTGTATCGGACACGCAGGGACGACTTGGTGGCTACACCTTC. This gives the protein CASSVSDTQGRLGGYTF.